This TCR beta chain appears in the sequencing data of a study of early T cells in non-severe SARS-CoV-2 infection. Study overall: Sequencing targeted bulk RNA from unsorted whole blood, leaving chains unpaired.

Germline CDR1 ENHRY, CDR2 SYGVKD. V shed 4 bases and J 1 base; nucleotides not matched to a gene: 4. The CDR3 runs to 14 residues. Study results and caveats: Comparison of clonotypes with VDJdb favored anti-spike CD8 responses while missing private and CD4 specificities.

Each cDNA molecule carried a unique molecular identifier. TCRdb independently ran MiXCR on the 5' RACE reads; one entry per CDR3 protein. The data show 75,000 or so distinct CDR3 sequences, with about an eighth seen just once and roughly 6% held by the top ten. As to this clonotype: Its antigen is unknown.

Sequencing input: whole blood. This chain uses TRBV10-3 with TRBJ2-7, with 7 bases aligning to TRBD2. This TCR derives from an adult who was a healthcare worker with PCR-confirmed SARS-CoV-2 infection or an uninfected control (not recorded which). The CDR3 spells CAISAGLGSYEQYF. The CDR3 DNA sequence: TGTGCCATCAGTGCTGGACTAGGGTCCTACGAGCAGTACTTC.